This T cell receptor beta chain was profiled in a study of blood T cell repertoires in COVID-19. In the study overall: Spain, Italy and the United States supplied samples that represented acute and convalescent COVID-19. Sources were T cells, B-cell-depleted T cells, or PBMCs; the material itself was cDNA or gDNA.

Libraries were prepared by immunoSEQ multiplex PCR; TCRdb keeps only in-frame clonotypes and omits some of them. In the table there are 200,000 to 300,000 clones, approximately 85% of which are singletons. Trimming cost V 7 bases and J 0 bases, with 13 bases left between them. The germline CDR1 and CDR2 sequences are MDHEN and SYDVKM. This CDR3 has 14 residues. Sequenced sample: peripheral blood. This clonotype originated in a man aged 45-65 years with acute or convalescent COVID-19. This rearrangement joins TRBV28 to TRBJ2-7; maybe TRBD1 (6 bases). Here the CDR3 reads CASTSGVLSYEQYF. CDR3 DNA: TGTGCCAGCACATCAGGGGTCCTCTCCTACGAGCAGTACTTC.